The source of this T cell receptor beta chain is a study of Graves' ophthalmopathy and Graves' hyperthyroidism. At the level of the study: Hyperthyroidism is called stable when no ophthalmopathy develops within 18 months of follow-up.

This clonotype has ten or more counts. Other autoimmune diseases, uncontrolled infections, pregnancy or lactation led to the exclusion of patients. The authors diagnosed from clinical symptoms, serum thyroxine, TRAb, thyroid ultrasound and orbital computed tomography. From germline, CDR1 is WNHNN and CDR2 SYGVQD (reference sequence). The CDR3 length is 14 residues. Deletions cut 5 bases from V and 3 bases from J, with 10 bases between. Amplification from RNA transcripts yielded the TCR beta CDR3 regions. Scientists carried out first-round RT-PCR using HTBI primers and then a second-round multiplex PCR. TCRdb processed the multiplex PCR reads anew with MiXCR; each CDR3 protein has one entry. The table includes about 550,000 distinct CDR3 sequences, roughly 39% detected once.

The chain is built from TRBV10-1 and TRBJ2-2, with D possibly TRBD1 on 5 matching bases. Material: peripheral blood or thyroid tissue (not recorded which). This sequence originates from an adult man with Graves' hyperthyroidism. The CDR3 loop reads CASSPSTDTGELFF. The CDR3 bases are TGCGCCAGCAGTCCCTCGACAGACACCGGGGAGCTGTTTTTT.